The entry below gives a single T cell receptor beta chain sequence along with its context. The data belong to a study of control samples from healthy donors and cancer patients. Generated by immunoSEQ multiplex PCR, the TCRdb table keeps only in-frame clones and is missing some. The repertoire holds some 150,000 clones, with 90% to 95% as singletons. J gave up 7 bases and V 5 bases, and 4 bases lay outside the gene matches. The CDR3 consists of 14 residues. Per germline, CDR1 SGHTA and CDR2 FQGNSA. The source is a man aged 35-49 years in good health. Sequencing was performed on blood. The rearrangement links TRBV7-2 to TRBJ1-4; 10 bases line up with TRBD1. The CDR3 DNA reads TGTGCCAGCAGCGAGACAGGGGGCGGTGAAAAACTGTTTTTT. Protein sequence: CASSETGGGEKLFF.